The 18 T cell receptor beta chains below come from one sample, sequenced in a study of shared clonotypes between healthy human individuals. TCRdb's table, derived via immunoSEQ multiplex PCR, lists solely in-frame clones and lacks some. The table has approximately 2,300,000 clones, under 95% seen once. The specimen sequenced was naive CD4+ T cells from PBMCs. Subset of the sample: CD45RA+ positively selected. Receptors were obtained from a man aged 18 to 30 in good health. Some clones in this sample may be carry-over from other donors' samples.

This chain links TRBV19 with TRBJ1-2; D not resolved. V gave up 3 bases and J gave up 6 bases, with 11 bases separating them. The CDR3 has 13 amino acids. Germline CDR1 LNHDA, CDR2 SQIVND (reference sequence). The chain's CDR3 is CASSITGGNGYTF. The CDR3 coding sequence is TGTGCCAGTAGTATCACCGGAGGAAATGGCTACACCTTC.

The J gene is TRBJ1-1, the V gene TRBV6-5; D gene unclear. V gave up 2 bases and J gave up 0 bases, with 7 bases separating them. The germline CDR1 and CDR2 sequences are MNHEY and SVGAGI. The CDR3 sequence is 14 residues long. As DNA, the CDR3 is TGTGCCAGCAGTTACCAGGCCCTGAACACTGAAGCTTTCTTT. This codes for CASSYQALNTEAFF.

Remarks on this clone: The same CDR3 arises from other DNA sequences in this sample as well. The chain links TRBV18 to TRBJ2-3; D possibly corresponds to TRBD2 (6 bases). CDR1 is KGHSH, CDR2 LQKENI, per germline. V gave up 1 base and J gave up 2 bases, with 7 bases separating them. This CDR3 has 14 residues. The CDR3 region is CASSPLAATDTQYF. CDR3 nucleotide sequence: TGTGCCAGCTCACCACTAGCGGCCACAGATACGCAGTATTTT.

The V and J genes are TRBV9 and TRBJ2-7; D might be TRBD2 (5 bases). Per the germline V gene, CDR1 is SGDLS and CDR2 is YYNGEE. V gave up 4 bases and J gave up 3 bases, with 20 bases separating them. CDR3 length: 16 amino acids. In nucleotides, the CDR3 is TGTGCCAGCAGCCCCCGGGCGTTCACGGGGAACTACGAGCAGTACTTC. Its protein is CASSPRAFTGNYEQYF.

The chain carries TRBV2 and TRBJ1-2; D not certain. The germline V gene has CDR1 SNHLY and CDR2 FYNNEI. The CDR3 is 14 residues long. V gave up 4 bases and J gave up 4 bases, with 13 bases separating them. CDR3 nucleotide sequence: TGTGCCAGCAGTGTAGGAGGGTGGGCCTATGGCTACACCTTC. Residues: CASSVGGWAYGYTF.

The chain is built from TRBV7-3 and TRBJ1-2, with 9 bases that match TRBD1. V lost 2 bases, J lost 3 bases, and 7 bases stayed unmatched. Looked up from germline, CDR1 is SGHTA and CDR2 is FQGTGA. The length of the CDR3 is 16 residues. In DNA form, the CDR3 reads TGTGCCAGCAGCTTAGGCCCGACAGGGGGGGACTATGGCTACACCTTC. Its translation is CASSLGPTGGDYGYTF. Together with reference TRBV7-3 and TRBJ1-2, the CDR3 gives the full variable domain: GAGVSQTPSNKVTEKGKYVELRCDPISGHTALYWYRQSLGQGPEFLIYFQGTGAADDSGLPNDRFFAVRPEGSVSTLKIQRTERGDSAVYLCASSLGPTGGDYGYTFGSGTRLTVV.

J is TRBJ2-1 and V is TRBV28; the match to TRBD2 covers 11 bases. The CDR3 is made up of 17 amino acids. V lost 3 bases and J lost 1; bases outside the gene matches: 5. Germline V gene lookup returns CDR1 MDHEN and CDR2 SYDVKM. The CDR3 region has the DNA TGTGCCAGCAGTTTTTGGGCTAGCGGGAGGTCCTACAATGAGCAGTTCTTC. Amino acid sequence: CASSFWASGRSYNEQFF.

This clone came up once. The genes are TRBV12-5 and TRBJ1-1; TRBD1 might be the D (5 bases). V lost 2 bases and J lost 3, with 13 bases in between. This CDR3 has 15 amino acids. Germline values: CDR1 LGHNT, CDR2 FRNRAP. The DNA of the CDR3 is TGTGCTAGTGGTTTGTGGAGGGGCTGGGACACTGAAGCTTTCTTT. This sequence encodes CASGLWRGWDTEAFF.

A few counts support this clone. The chain couples TRBV15 to TRBJ1-5, with D tentatively TRBD1 (6 bases). Trimming pared 3 bases from V and 3 bases from J, leaving 12 bases between. The CDR3 extends over 15 amino acids. Germline V gene lookup returns CDR1 LNHNV and CDR2 YYDKDF (reference sequence). Here the CDR3 reads CATSSQQGYNQPQHF. The CDR3 DNA is TGTGCCACCAGCAGTCAACAGGGTTACAATCAGCCCCAGCATTTT.

The rearrangement joins TRBV6-5 to TRBJ1-6; 7 bases are shared with TRBD1. In germline, CDR1 is MNHEY, CDR2 SVGAGI. V was pared by 0 bases and J by 6 bases, with 5 bases of the junction left unmatched. This CDR3 contains 16 residues. CDR3 loop: CASSYSRDSTNSPLHF. For the CDR3, the DNA is TGTGCCAGCAGTTACTCCCGGGACAGTACTAATTCACCCCTCCACTTT.

The J gene is TRBJ2-3, the V gene TRBV28, with TRBD2 matching 14 bases. Losses at the gene ends were 1 base for V and 5 bases for J; bases not matched to a gene: 8. The CDR3 has 18 residues. Germline V lookup: CDR1 MDHEN, CDR2 SYDVKM. The CDR3 DNA reads as TGTGCCAGCAGTTTATTTCGACTAGCGGGAGGGCCAATAGATACGCAGTATTTT. It is translated as CASSLFRLAGGPIDTQYF.

This rearrangement joins TRBV5-4 to TRBJ2-3, with TRBD2 matching over 12 bases. This CDR3 has 17 residues. Germline V gene lookup returns CDR1 SGHNT and CDR2 YYREEE (reference sequence). J lost 3 bases, V lost 1 base, and 6 bases had no gene match. CDR3 DNA: TGTGCCAGCAGCTTGTATCGCCTAGCGGGAGGGACAGATACGCAGTATTTT. Its translation: CASSLYRLAGGTDTQYF.

The V and J genes are TRBV28 and TRBJ2-1; TRBD2 agrees at 8 bases. Trimming at V came to 4 bases and at J to 9 bases, leaving 11 bases not matched to a gene. CDR1 MDHEN and CDR2 SYDVKM come from the germline V gene. The CDR3 covers 15 residues. The CDR3 sequence: CASSSLGTSSFEQFF. In nucleotides, the CDR3 is TGTGCCAGCAGTTCGTTAGGGACTAGTAGTTTTGAGCAGTTCTTC.

The V call is TRBV7-8, the J call TRBJ2-7, with D unclear. Trimming took 7 bases from V and 2 from J, leaving 12 bases between them. The CDR3 runs 13 residues. Germline V gives CDR1 SGHVS, CDR2 FQNEAQ. The chain's CDR3 is CASNDRPTYEQYF. The CDR3 DNA follows: TGTGCCAGCAACGACCGTCCCACCTACGAGCAGTACTTC.

The J gene is TRBJ2-1, the V gene TRBV2; unclear D gene. V lost 7 bases and J 5 bases, leaving 12 bases between the germline ends. Germline V gene lookup returns CDR1 SNHLY and CDR2 FYNNEI. There are 13 residues in the CDR3. As DNA, the CDR3 is TGTGCCAGCAAATCGGACGGAGACAATGAGCAGTTCTTC. Protein product: CASKSDGDNEQFF.

This chain's CDR3 is CASSHPGQMNYEQYF. CDR3 nucleotide sequence: TGTGCCAGCAGCCATCCGGGACAGATGAACTACGAGCAGTACTTC. The chain recombines TRBV4-2 with TRBJ2-7, with TRBD1 identical over 7 bases. With 3 bases clipped from V and 3 bases from J, the junction kept 8 bases outside the gene matches. This CDR3 contains 15 residues. Germline lookup yields CDR1 LGHNA and CDR2 YNFKEQ.

This chain uses TRBV25-1 with TRBJ1-6, with a possible D match to TRBD1 (5 bases). The CDR3 length is 15 residues. The V end lost 6 bases, the J end lost 10 bases, and 19 bases lay between the germline ends. Germline V gene lookup returns CDR1 MGHDK and CDR2 SYGVNS. The CDR3 DNA reads TGTGCCAGCAGCCCTCGGGGCGCGGGGGGATCACCCCTCCACTTT. It is translated as CASSPRGAGGSPLHF. Drawing the rest from reference TRBV25-1 and TRBJ1-6, the complete variable domain is EADIYQTPRYLVIGTGKKITLECSQTMGHDKMYWYQQDPGMELHLIHYSYGVNSTEKGDLSSESTVSRIRTEHFPLTLESARPSHTSQYLCASSPRGAGGSPLHFGNGTRLTVT.

This clone was seen more than once but under ten times. Other DNA sequences in this sample translate to the same CDR3. The chain joins TRBV15 to TRBJ2-7; maybe TRBD1 (6 bases). In germline, CDR1 is LNHNV, CDR2 YYDKDF (reference sequence). Trimming stripped 3 bases from V and 1 base from J, with 7 bases between. The CDR3 covers 13 residues. The CDR3 DNA is TGTGCCACCAGCAGGGACAGTTCCTACGAGCAGTACTTC. Translated, it gives CATSRDSSYEQYF.